Sequencing of this T cell receptor (beta chain) was carried out in a study of blood T cell repertoires in COVID-19. About the research overall: The United States, Italy and Spain supplied acute and convalescent COVID-19 samples. PBMCs, B-cell-depleted T cells, or T cells provided the cDNA or gDNA that made up the material.

Assay used: immunoSEQ multiplex PCR; TCRdb lists only in-frame clones, some missing. The data hold approximately 270,000 clones, with around 82% observed a single time. Trimming pared 5 bases from V and 1 base from J, leaving 9 bases between. This CDR3 has 13 amino acids. Germline-derived CDR1 and CDR2 are MNHEY and SMNVEV (reference sequence). The sample consisted of peripheral blood. This TCR was sampled from a human donor with COVID-19, enrolled during active disease. The donor label of this sample is uncertain. This chain links TRBV27 with TRBJ2-7, with D maybe TRBD1 (6 bases). The CDR3 here is CASSVQGSYEQYF. The CDR3 nucleotides read TGTGCCAGCAGTGTACAGGGATCCTACGAGCAGTACTTC.